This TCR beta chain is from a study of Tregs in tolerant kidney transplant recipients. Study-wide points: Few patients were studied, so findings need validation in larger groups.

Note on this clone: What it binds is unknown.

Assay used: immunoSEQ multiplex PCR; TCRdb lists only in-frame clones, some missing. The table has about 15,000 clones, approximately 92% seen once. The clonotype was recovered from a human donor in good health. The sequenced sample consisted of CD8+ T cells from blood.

The CDR3 loop is CASTLRFLIGELFF. The CDR3 DNA is TGTGCCAGTACTCTCCGGTTCTTGATCGGGGAGCTGTTTTTT. The chain links TRBV19 to TRBJ2-2; D call uncertain. The CDR3 extends over 14 amino acids. Germline V lookup: CDR1 LNHDA, CDR2 SQIVND (reference sequence). Deletions cut 7 bases from V and 7 bases from J, with 16 bases between.